One sample yielded the 24 T cell receptor beta chains listed below, sequenced in a study of blood T cell repertoires in COVID-19. The assay was immunoSEQ multiplex PCR, and TCRdb's table has in-frame clones only and misses some. The sample carries around 46,000 clones, about 85% recorded once. The sample consisted of peripheral blood. These receptors all stem from a human donor in a cohort sampled during active COVID-19.

This sequence joins TRBV7-2 and TRBJ2-7; 9 nucleotides line up with TRBD1. Germline CDR1 reads SGHTA; CDR2 reads FQGNSA. The CDR3 has 12 residues. With 5 bases clipped from V and 11 bases from J, the junction kept 7 bases outside the gene matches. CDR3 bases: TGTGCCAGCAGCACCACCGGGACAGGGAAGTACTTC. Protein product: CASSTTGTGKYF.

The rearrangement links TRBV3-1 (or the pseudogene TRBV3-2) to TRBJ1-1, with a tentative D call TRBD1 (5 bases). V was clipped by 4 bases and J by 5 bases, with 14 bases between them. Germline CDR1 is LGHDT and CDR2 is YNNKEL (reference sequence). The CDR3 covers 14 residues. The CDR3 spells CASSRGAPRTEAFF. CDR3 nucleotide sequence: TGTGCCAGCAGCCGCGGGGCCCCGCGGACTGAAGCTTTCTTT.

The chain recombines TRBV7-9 with TRBJ1-4; D possibly corresponds to TRBD1 (5 bases). The germline CDR1 and CDR2 sequences are SEHNR and FQNEAQ (reference sequence). With 6 bases removed from V and 7 bases from J, the gap between germline ends came to 15 bases. This CDR3 has 14 residues. The CDR3: CASRTGTSSEKLFF. CDR3 DNA sequence: TGTGCCAGCAGAACTGGGACTTCAAGTGAAAAACTGTTTTTT.

The V and J genes are TRBV28 and TRBJ1-3; D unresolved. The CDR3 spans 14 residues. Trimming shortened V by 6 bases and J by 0 bases, and 9 bases separated the two germline ends. The germline gives CDR1 MDHEN, CDR2 SYDVKM. CDR3: CASRAGNSGNTIYF. Here the CDR3 DNA reads TGTGCCAGCAGGGCGGGGAACTCTGGAAACACCATATATTTT.

CDR3 coding DNA: TGTGCCGGAGGGACGAGGAACACTGAAGCTTTCTTT. Amino acids: CAGGTRNTEAFF. J is TRBJ1-1 and V is TRBV2, with D possibly being TRBD1 (5 bases). Germline V gene data show CDR1 as SNHLY and CDR2 as FYNNEI. The CDR3 has 12 amino acids. V was pared by 11 bases and J by 1 base, with 11 bases between. Full variable domain (missing parts from reference TRBV2 and TRBJ1-1): EPEVTQTPSHQVTQMGQEVILRCVPISNHLYFYWYRQILGQKVEFLVSFYNNEISEKSEIFDDQFSVERPDGSNFTLKIRSTKLEDSAMYFCAGGTRNTEAFFGQGTRLTVV.

The chain has TRBV5-1 and TRBJ2-7, with D possibly TRBD1 on 6 matching bases. The CDR3 consists of 13 residues. Deletions cut 3 bases from V and 7 bases from J, with 14 bases between. The germline V gene has CDR1 SGHRS and CDR2 YFSETQ. CDR3 nucleotide sequence: TGCGCCAGCAGCTCAGGACAGTCGGGGGAGCAGTACTTC. This sequence encodes CASSSGQSGEQYF.

This clone was counted once. The chain has TRBV28 and TRBJ2-7; D remains ambiguous. Germline V gives CDR1 MDHEN, CDR2 SYDVKM. The CDR3 totals 12 residues. Trimming removed 3 bases at V and 4 bases at J, with 7 bases between. CDR3 nucleotides: TGTGCCAGCAGTTTTCTAAATTACGAGCAGTACTTC. Its translation: CASSFLNYEQYF.

V usage is TRBV28 and J usage is TRBJ2-7; D is possibly TRBD2 (5 bases). V gave up 2 bases and J gave up 4 bases, with 9 bases separating them. The length of the CDR3 is 13 residues. CDR1 and CDR2 (germline): MDHEN, SYDVKM. CDR3 in amino acids: CASSLGSGYEQYF. The CDR3 DNA follows: TGTGCCAGCAGTTTAGGTTCGGGGTACGAGCAGTACTTC.

The V gene is TRBV5-1, the J gene TRBJ2-7; 11 bases fit TRBD1. The length of the CDR3 is 15 residues. The J segment lost 5 bases and the V segment lost 0 bases, leaving 4 bases of the junction unmatched. Germline CDR1 and CDR2: SGHRS and YFSETQ. CDR3 coding DNA: TGCGCCAGCAGCTTGGCCGGACAGGGGGCGGACGAGCAGTACTTC. Translated: CASSLAGQGADEQYF.

This CDR3 reads CATADGRRSYEQYF. As DNA, the CDR3 is TGTGCCACAGCCGACGGGAGGCGGTCCTACGAGCAGTACTTC. The chain has TRBV10-3 and TRBJ2-7; TRBD2 matches at 7 bases. Germline values: CDR1 ENHRY, CDR2 SYGVKD. The CDR3 runs to 14 residues. Trimming cost V 10 bases and J 1 base; bases outside gene matches: 10.

This clone was detected only a few times. This CDR3 is CASSWSDYSNQPQHF. The CDR3 bases are TGTGCCAGTAGTTGGTCAGATTATAGCAATCAGCCCCAGCATTTT. This rearrangement joins TRBV19 to TRBJ1-5; the D is unclear. V lost 5 bases, J lost 0 bases, and 11 bases lay in between. CDR3 length: 15 amino acids. Germline V CDR1 and CDR2: LNHDA, SQIVND (reference sequence).

The chain recombines TRBV5-1 with TRBJ2-1, with 12 bases aligning to TRBD2. Germline V gives CDR1 SGHRS, CDR2 YFSETQ. The CDR3 covers 15 residues. J lost 7 bases, V lost 5 bases, and 7 bases had no gene match. The DNA of the CDR3 is TGCGCCAGCAGTTGGACTAGCGGGGAGGGAAATGAGCAGTTCTTC. It yields the protein CASSWTSGEGNEQFF.

The genes are TRBV7-9 and TRBJ2-6; maybe TRBD1 (5 bases). V dropped 5 bases and J dropped 2 bases, with 13 bases sitting between them. The CDR3 runs to 16 residues. From germline, CDR1 is SEHNR and CDR2 FQNEAQ (reference sequence). The CDR3 bases are TGTGCCAGCAGCAACACAGGCCTCGCTGGGGCCAACGTCCTGACTTTC. As protein: CASSNTGLAGANVLTF.

This clone was counted once. V usage is TRBV5-1 and J usage is TRBJ1-2, with 8 bases matching TRBD1. Per the germline V gene, CDR1 is SGHRS and CDR2 is YFSETQ. This CDR3 has 16 amino acids. V was pared by 0 bases and J by 4 bases, with 8 bases of the junction left unmatched. As DNA, the CDR3 is TGCGCCAGCAGCTTGGATCAGGGGGCTCCGATCTATGGCTACACCTTC. Translation: CASSLDQGAPIYGYTF.

The CDR3 reads CASSSMGQGSYEQYF. The CDR3 bases are TGTGCCAGCAGCTCAATGGGACAGGGGTCCTACGAGCAGTACTTC. V is TRBV5-6 and J is TRBJ2-7; 10 nucleotides align to TRBD1. This CDR3 spans 15 amino acids. Germline loops: CDR1 SGHDT, CDR2 YYEEEE. Losses at the gene ends were 3 bases for V and 1 base for J; bases not matched to a gene: 4.

This chain joins TRBV6-5 and TRBJ1-1, with unresolved D. Trimming stripped 0 bases from V and 0 bases from J, with 5 bases between. The CDR3 spans 14 residues. The germline V gene has CDR1 MNHEY and CDR2 SVGAGI. For the CDR3, the DNA is TGTGCCAGCAGTTACTCTAACTTGAACACTGAAGCTTTCTTT. Its protein product is CASSYSNLNTEAFF.

The chain is built from TRBV25-1 and TRBJ1-1, with 7 bases lining up with TRBD1. The CDR3 runs to 15 residues. CDR1 is MGHDK, CDR2 SYGVNS, per germline. V lost 4 bases to trimming and J lost 9 bases; unmatched junction nucleotides: 14. CDR3 sequence reads: CASSARDSPLRKAFF. The CDR3 DNA reads as TGTGCCAGCAGTGCAAGGGACAGCCCTCTTAGGAAAGCTTTCTTT.

The chain links TRBV18 to TRBJ1-2; D is perhaps TRBD1 (5 bases). CDR1 is KGHSH and CDR2 is LQKENI in the germline V gene. CDR3 size: 17 residues. The V end lost 1 base, the J end lost 3 bases, and 18 bases lay between the germline ends. This CDR3 is CASSPLRAIAGDYGYTF. In DNA, the CDR3 is TGTGCCAGCTCACCACTCCGCGCGATTGCGGGGGACTATGGCTACACCTTC. The full variable domain, its missing parts supplied by reference TRBV18 and TRBJ1-2, is NAGVMQNPRHLVRRRGQEARLRCSPMKGHSHVYWYRQLPEEGLKFMVYLQKENIIDESGMPKERFSAEFPKEGPSILRIQQVVRGDSAAYFCASSPLRAIAGDYGYTFGSGTRLTVV.

CDR3 protein: CASSVRGGLGEQYF. The CDR3 coding sequence is TGTGCCAGCAGCGTCCGAGGAGGGCTGGGCGAGCAGTACTTC. The chain employs TRBV5-4 and TRBJ2-7; D possibly corresponds to TRBD2 (6 bases). Trimming cost V 4 bases and J 6 bases, with 17 bases left between them. The CDR3 spans 14 residues. CDR1 is SGHNT, CDR2 YYREEE, per germline (reference sequence).

V and J are TRBV7-6 and TRBJ2-1, with 11 bases that match TRBD2. V was pared by 5 bases and J by 8 bases, with 8 bases of the junction left unmatched. Germline-derived CDR1 and CDR2 are SGHVS and FNYEAQ. The length of the CDR3 is 15 residues. The CDR3 here is CASSLTSGSFDEQFF. The DNA for the CDR3 is TGTGCCAGCAGCCTAACTAGCGGGAGTTTCGATGAGCAGTTCTTC.

V gene TRBV6-2 or TRBV6-3 combines with J gene TRBJ1-1; 9 bases fit TRBD1. This CDR3 is 15 amino acids long. CDR1 is MNHEY and CDR2 is SVGEGT in the germline V gene. Trimming removed 5 bases from V and 5 bases from J; junction bases left unmatched: 9. This CDR3 reads CASSKQGALGTEAFF. CDR3 nucleotide sequence: TGTGCCAGCAGTAAACAGGGGGCGCTGGGGACTGAAGCTTTCTTT.

The chain employs TRBV18 and TRBJ1-6; D is undetermined. The CDR3 has 13 residues. The V gene's germline CDR1 is KGHSH and CDR2 LQKENI. Trimming took off 6 bases at V and 8 bases at J, with 11 bases between the two ends. CDR3 nucleotide sequence: TGTGCCAGCTCGTCGAATACAGATTCACCCCTCCACTTT. Translated, it gives CASSSNTDSPLHF.

The chain is built from TRBV19 and TRBJ2-4; possibly TRBD1 for D (6 bases). The germline V gene has CDR1 LNHDA and CDR2 SQIVND (reference sequence). Trimming stripped 7 bases from V and 1 base from J, with 23 bases between. This CDR3 is built from 18 residues. CDR3: CASTSLEGVEGAKNIQYF. The CDR3 region has the DNA TGTGCCAGTACCTCCCTAGAGGGGGTAGAAGGGGCCAAAAACATTCAGTACTTC.

V is TRBV5-1 and J is TRBJ1-1, with TRBD1 as a possible D gene (5 bases). CDR1 and CDR2 from the germline V gene are SGHRS and YFSETQ. The CDR3 spans 18 residues. Trimming cost V 6 bases and J 1 base, with 25 bases left between them. Here the CDR3 DNA reads TGCGCCAGCACCACCCACGCCCCAGGGCAGCGAACGAACACTGAAGCTTTCTTT. Translated: CASTTHAPGQRTNTEAFF.